The entry below gives a single T cell receptor (beta chain) sequence along with its context. This specimen comes from a study of blood T cell repertoires in COVID-19. Germline CDR1 is MNHEY and CDR2 is SVGAGI. The length of the CDR3 is 15 residues. Trimming left V 2 bases short and J 3 bases short, with 14 bases between. Clones were sequenced by immunoSEQ multiplex PCR, and TCRdb holds only the in-frame ones, with some missing. The table has some 20,000 clones, roughly nine tenths seen once. Sequenced sample: peripheral blood. The gene calls are TRBV6-5 and TRBJ2-7; D may be TRBD1 (6 bases). The sequence was collected from a human donor in a cohort sampled during active COVID-19. CDR3: CASSYHQGSNYEQYF. The DNA for the CDR3 is TGTGCCAGCAGTTACCACCAGGGGTCTAACTACGAGCAGTACTTC.